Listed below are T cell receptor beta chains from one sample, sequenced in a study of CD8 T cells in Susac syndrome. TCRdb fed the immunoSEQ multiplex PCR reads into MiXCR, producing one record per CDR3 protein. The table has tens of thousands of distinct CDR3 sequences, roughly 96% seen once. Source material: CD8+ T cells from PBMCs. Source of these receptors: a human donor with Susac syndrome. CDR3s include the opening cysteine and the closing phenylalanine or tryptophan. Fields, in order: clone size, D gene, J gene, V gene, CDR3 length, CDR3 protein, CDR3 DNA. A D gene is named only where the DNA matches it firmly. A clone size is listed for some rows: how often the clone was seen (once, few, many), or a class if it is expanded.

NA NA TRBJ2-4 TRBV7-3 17 CASSLEAGPRAKNIQYF TGTGCCAGCAGCTTAGAAGCAGGGCCTAGGGCCAAAAACATTCAGTACTTC
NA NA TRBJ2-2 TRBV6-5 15 CASSYSRGNTGELFF TGTGCCAGCAGTTACTCGAGGGGAAACACCGGGGAGCTGTTTTTT
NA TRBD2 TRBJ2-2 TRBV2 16 CASSQGGLAGAGELFF TGTGCCAGCAGCCAGGGAGGACTAGCGGGGGCCGGGGAGCTGTTTTTT
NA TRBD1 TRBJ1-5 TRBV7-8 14 CASSATTGNQPQHF TGTGCCAGCAGCGCGACGACAGGGAATCAGCCCCAGCATTTT
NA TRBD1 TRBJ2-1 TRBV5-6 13 CASSPQGHNEQFF TGTGCCAGCAGCCCACAGGGGCACAATGAGCAGTTCTTC
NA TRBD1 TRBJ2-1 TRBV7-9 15 CASSFGQGLYNEQFF TGTGCCAGCAGCTTCGGACAGGGGCTATACAATGAGCAGTTCTTC
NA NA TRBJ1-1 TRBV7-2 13 CASSLSGNTEAFF TGTGCCAGCAGCTTATCAGGCAACACTGAAGCTTTCTTT
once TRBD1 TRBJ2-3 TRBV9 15 CASSEQGRGADTQYF TGTGCCAGCAGCGAACAGGGGAGAGGAGCAGATACGCAGTATTTT
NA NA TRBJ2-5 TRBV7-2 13 CASSLGFQETQYF TGTGCCAGCAGTTTAGGATTCCAAGAGACCCAGTACTTC
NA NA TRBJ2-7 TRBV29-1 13 CSVVGSRAYEQYF TGCAGCGTTGTTGGGAGTCGAGCCTACGAGCAGTACTTC
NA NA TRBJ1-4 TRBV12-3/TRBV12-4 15 CASRLERGGNEKLFF TGTGCCAGCAGGCTGGAGAGAGGGGGTAATGAAAAACTGTTTTTT
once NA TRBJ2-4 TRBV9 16 CASSPRLTLAKNIQYF TGTGCCAGCAGCCCCAGGCTCACGTTAGCCAAAAACATTCAGTACTTC
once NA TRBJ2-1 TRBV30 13 CAWSRGGRHEQFF TGTGCCTGGAGTCGAGGAGGGAGACATGAGCAGTTCTTC
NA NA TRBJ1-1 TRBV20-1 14 CSASLREAGAEAFF TGCAGTGCAAGCCTCAGGGAGGCGGGCGCTGAAGCTTTCTTT
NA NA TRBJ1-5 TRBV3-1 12 CASSLWDQPQHF TGTGCCAGCAGCCTTTGGGACCAGCCCCAGCATTTT
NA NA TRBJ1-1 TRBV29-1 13 CSVDSGGSTEAFF TGCAGCGTTGATTCGGGGGGGAGCACTGAAGCTTTCTTT
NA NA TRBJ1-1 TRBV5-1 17 CASTPIVQPSMNTEAFF TGCGCCAGCACCCCGATAGTGCAGCCTTCCATGAACACTGAAGCTTTCTTT
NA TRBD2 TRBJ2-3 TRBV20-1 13 CSAGTSGTDTQYF TGCAGTGCCGGGACTAGCGGCACAGATACGCAGTATTTT
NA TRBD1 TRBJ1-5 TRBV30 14 CAWEGAGGNQPQHF TGTGCCTGGGAGGGGGCTGGCGGCAATCAGCCCCAGCATTTT
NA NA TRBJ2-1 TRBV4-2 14 CASSQDEGINEQFF TGTGCCAGCAGCCAAGATGAGGGGATTAATGAGCAGTTCTTC
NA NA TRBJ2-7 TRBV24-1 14 CATGGTPFRREQYF TGTGCCACCGGCGGGACACCCTTTCGTCGGGAGCAGTACTTC
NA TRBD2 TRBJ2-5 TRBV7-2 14 CASSQTGGGETQYF TGTGCCAGCAGTCAGACGGGGGGAGGGGAGACCCAGTACTTC
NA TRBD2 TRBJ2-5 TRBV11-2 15 CASSLQAGLQETQYF TGTGCCAGCAGCTTACAAGCGGGGCTCCAAGAGACCCAGTACTTC
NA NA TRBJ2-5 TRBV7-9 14 CASSPIGGRETQYF TGTGCCAGCAGCCCCATAGGGGGGAGAGAGACCCAGTACTTC
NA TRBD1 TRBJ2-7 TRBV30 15 CAWSAPRTGAYEQYF TGTGCCTGGAGTGCCCCCCGGACAGGGGCCTACGAGCAGTACTTC
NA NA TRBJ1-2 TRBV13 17 CASSLGGRAPTNYGYTF TGTGCCAGCAGCTTAGGAGGTCGGGCTCCCACTAACTATGGCTACACCTTC
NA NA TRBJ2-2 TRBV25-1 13 CASSVDSTGELFF TGTGCCAGCAGTGTAGACAGCACCGGGGAGCTGTTTTTT
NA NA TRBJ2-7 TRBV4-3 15 CASSQYTSDAYEQYF TGCGCCAGCAGCCAATACACATCCGACGCCTACGAGCAGTACTTC
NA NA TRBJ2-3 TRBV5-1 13 CASSFISTDTQYF TGCGCCAGCAGCTTTATCTCCACAGATACGCAGTATTTT
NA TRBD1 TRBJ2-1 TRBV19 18 CASKRGTGGTMNNNEQFF TGTGCCAGTAAACGCGGGACAGGGGGTACAATGAACAACAATGAGCAGTTCTTC
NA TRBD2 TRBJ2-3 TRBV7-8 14 CASSFGTTSDTQYF TGTGCCAGCAGCTTCGGGACTACCTCAGATACGCAGTATTTT
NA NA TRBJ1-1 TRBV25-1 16 CASSEYGRETNTEAFF TGTGCCAGCAGTGAATACGGGCGGGAAACGAACACTGAAGCTTTCTTT
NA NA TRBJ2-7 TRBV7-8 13 CASSLGTEYEQYF TGTGCCAGCAGCCTCGGGACGGAGTACGAGCAGTACTTC
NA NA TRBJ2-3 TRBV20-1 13 CSALPGGEDTQYF TGCAGTGCTTTACCCGGGGGTGAAGATACGCAGTATTTT
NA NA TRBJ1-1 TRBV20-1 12 CSASRGDTEAFF TGCAGTGCTAGCCGCGGGGACACTGAAGCTTTCTTT